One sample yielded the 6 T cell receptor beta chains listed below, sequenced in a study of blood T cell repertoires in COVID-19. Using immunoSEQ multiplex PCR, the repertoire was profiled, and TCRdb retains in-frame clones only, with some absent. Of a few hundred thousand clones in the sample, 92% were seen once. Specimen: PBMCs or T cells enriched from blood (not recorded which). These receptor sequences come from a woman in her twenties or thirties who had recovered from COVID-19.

DNA of the CDR3: TGTGCCAGCAGCGTAGAACCTAGCGGGAGGGGGAACATTCAGTACTTC. Encoded protein: CASSVEPSGRGNIQYF. This chain joins TRBV9 and TRBJ2-4, with TRBD2 identical over 12 bases. This CDR3 is 16 amino acids long. J gave up 7 bases and V 0 bases, and 5 bases lay outside the gene matches. Germline CDR1 is SGDLS and CDR2 is YYNGEE.

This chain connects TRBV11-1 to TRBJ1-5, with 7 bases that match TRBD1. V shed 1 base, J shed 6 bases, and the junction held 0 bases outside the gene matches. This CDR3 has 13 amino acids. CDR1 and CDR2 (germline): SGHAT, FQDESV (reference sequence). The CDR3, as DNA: TGTGCCAGCAGCTTAGACAGGGGTCAGCCCCAGCATTTT. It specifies CASSLDRGQPQHF.

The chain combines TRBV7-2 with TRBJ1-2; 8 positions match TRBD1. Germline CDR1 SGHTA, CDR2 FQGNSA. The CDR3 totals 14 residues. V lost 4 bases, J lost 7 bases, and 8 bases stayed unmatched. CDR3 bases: TGTGCCAGCAGCTCCGGACAGGGAGGATCTGGCTACACCTTC. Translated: CASSSGQGGSGYTF.

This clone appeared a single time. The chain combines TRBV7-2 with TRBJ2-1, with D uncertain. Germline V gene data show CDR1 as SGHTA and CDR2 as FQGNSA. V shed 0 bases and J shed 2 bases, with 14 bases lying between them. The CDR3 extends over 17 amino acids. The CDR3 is CASSLASALGAYNEQFF. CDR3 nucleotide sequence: TGTGCCAGCAGCTTAGCGTCCGCCCTAGGCGCCTACAATGAGCAGTTCTTC.

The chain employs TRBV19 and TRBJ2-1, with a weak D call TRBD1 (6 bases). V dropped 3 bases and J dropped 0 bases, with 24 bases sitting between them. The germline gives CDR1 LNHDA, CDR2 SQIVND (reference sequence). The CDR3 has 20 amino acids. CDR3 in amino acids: CASSISGAGEHPSSYNEQFF. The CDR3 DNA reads TGTGCCAGTAGTATTAGTGGGGCAGGGGAACACCCGAGCTCCTACAATGAGCAGTTCTTC.

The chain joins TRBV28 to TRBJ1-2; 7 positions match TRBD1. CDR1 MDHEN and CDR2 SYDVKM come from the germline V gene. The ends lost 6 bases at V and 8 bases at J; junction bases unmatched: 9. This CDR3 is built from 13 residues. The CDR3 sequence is CASRLQGLWGYTF. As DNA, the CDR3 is TGTGCCAGCAGGCTACAGGGGTTGTGGGGCTACACCTTC.